This record looks at one T cell receptor (beta chain) sequence and its context. The entry originates in a study of blood T cell repertoires in COVID-19. For the study at large: There were acute and convalescent COVID-19 samples, and they came from the United States, Italy and Spain.

Assignments of participants to cohorts depended upon their own reported clinical history. Some clones are missing from TCRdb's copy, which holds only in-frame ones; the method was immunoSEQ multiplex PCR. Of some 290,000 clones listed, 90% are singletons. From germline, CDR1 is SGHRS and CDR2 YFSETQ. The CDR3 runs to 17 residues. V lost 2 bases and J 0 bases, leaving 18 bases between the germline ends. What was sequenced was PBMCs or T cells enriched from blood (not recorded which). This sequence joins TRBV5-1 and TRBJ2-7; D remains ambiguous. This sequence originates from a woman aged 25 to 39 who had been exposed to COVID-19. The DNA for the CDR3 is TGCGCCAGCAGCTTAACCCCACAGACCCTGATCTCCTACGAGCAGTACTTC. This codes for CASSLTPQTLISYEQYF.